These 5 T cell receptor beta chains were all obtained from the same sample, sequenced in a study of OX40 agonist ivuxolimab in advanced cancers. TCRdb's table, derived via immunoSEQ multiplex PCR, lists solely in-frame clones and lacks some. The sample records some 98,000 clones, 90% to 95% being singletons. Material: CD4+ or CD8+ T cells sorted from blood, obtained in a trial of the OX40 agonist ivuxolimab. The source of these receptors is an adult with an advanced solid tumor such as melanoma, head and neck, liver or kidney cancer.

The V and J genes are TRBV18 and TRBJ1-5; weak D call: TRBD1 (5 bases). The CDR3 spans 16 residues. Germline V gene sequence: CDR1 KGHSH, CDR2 LQKENI. The V end lost 2 bases, the J end lost 2 bases, and 13 bases lay between the germline ends. CDR3 in amino acids: CASSPSGRVGNQPQHF. CDR3 nucleotides: TGTGCCAGCTCACCATCAGGGAGGGTAGGCAATCAGCCCCAGCATTTT.

This chain joins TRBV28 and TRBJ1-5; 8 nucleotides match TRBD1. Trimming at V came to 3 bases and at J to 9 bases, leaving 13 bases not matched to a gene. The CDR3 loop spans 16 amino acids. From germline, CDR1 is MDHEN and CDR2 SYDVKM. CDR3 loop: CASSFWDRTKERPQHF. The DNA of the CDR3 is TGTGCCAGCAGTTTTTGGGACAGGACAAAGGAGCGGCCCCAGCATTTT. The full variable domain, its missing parts supplied by reference TRBV28 and TRBJ1-5, is DVKVTQSSRYLVKRTGEKVFLECVQDMDHENMFWYRQDPGLGLRLIYFSYDVKMKEKGDIPEGYSVSREKKERFSLILESASTNQTSMYLCASSFWDRTKERPQHFGDGTRLSIL.

The chain employs TRBV28 and TRBJ1-6; D possibly corresponds to TRBD1 (6 bases). Germline V gene data show CDR1 as MDHEN and CDR2 as SYDVKM. CDR3 length: 14 residues. The V end was cut by 3 bases, the J end by 14 bases, with 17 bases between. The CDR3 nucleotides are TGTGCCAGCAGTTTCGTGGCAGGGGTTAGCACCCTCCACTTT. Amino acids: CASSFVAGVSTLHF.

The J gene is TRBJ2-1, the V gene TRBV7-9, with 16 bases lining up with TRBD2. Germline trimming cut 0 bases from V and 7 bases from J; bases unmatched to any gene: 9. CDR1 is SEHNR, CDR2 FQNEAQ, per germline (reference sequence). CDR3 size: 19 residues. The CDR3 nucleotides read TGTGCCAGCAGCTTAGCAAAGATCGGGACTAGCGGGAGGGGGAATGAGCAGTTCTTC. Translating gives CASSLAKIGTSGRGNEQFF.

This clone is medium-sized. The genes are TRBV30 and TRBJ1-4; the D gene is possibly TRBD1 (5 bases). The CDR3 is made up of 13 amino acids. Trimming pared 2 bases from V and 8 bases from J, leaving 12 bases between. The germline gives CDR1 GTSNPN, CDR2 SVGIG (reference sequence). The CDR3 region is CAWSSGGAEKLFF. Here the CDR3 DNA reads TGTGCCTGGAGTTCAGGAGGGGCGGAAAAACTGTTTTTT.